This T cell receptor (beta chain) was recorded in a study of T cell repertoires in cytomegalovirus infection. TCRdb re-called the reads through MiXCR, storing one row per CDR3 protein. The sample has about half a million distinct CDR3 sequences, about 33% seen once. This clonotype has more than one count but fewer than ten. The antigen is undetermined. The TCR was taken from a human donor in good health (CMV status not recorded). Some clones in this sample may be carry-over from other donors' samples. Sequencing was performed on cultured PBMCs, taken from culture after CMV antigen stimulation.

CDR3: CSARTWTANTEAFF. The CDR3 region has the DNA TGCAGTGCTAGGACCTGGACGGCGAACACTGAAGCTTTCTTT. The chain joins TRBV20-1 to TRBJ1-1, with unresolved D. The CDR3 consists of 14 residues. Germline values: CDR1 DFQATT, CDR2 SNEGSKA (reference sequence). V lost 3 bases and J 1 base, leaving 12 bases between the germline ends.